This TCR beta chain was identified in a study of response to subunit inactivated influenza vaccine. Study observations and caveats: A suggestion made by the authors is that each seasonal influenza vaccination recruits few new T cells.

The germline gives CDR1 MNHEY, CDR2 SVGEGT. The CDR3 covers 15 residues. V was shortened by 1 base and J by 1 base, with 11 bases between the two germline ends. Remarks on this clonotype: Its cognate antigen is unknown.

MiXCR, applied by TCRdb to the RT-PCR reads, yields one record per CDR3 protein. The sample consists of hundreds of thousands of distinct CDR3 sequences, about 25% of them appearing once. The TCR sequence derives from a man in his forties or fifties who received an inactivated influenza vaccine. V gene TRBV6-2 or TRBV6-3 combines with J gene TRBJ2-7; TRBD1 might be the D (5 bases). The sequences come from CD4+ T cells sorted from PBMCs, collected more than 4 days after vaccination. The CDR3 bases are TGTGCCAGCAGTTACTGGGGCACGACGTCCTACGAGCAGTACTTC. This codes for CASSYWGTTSYEQYF.